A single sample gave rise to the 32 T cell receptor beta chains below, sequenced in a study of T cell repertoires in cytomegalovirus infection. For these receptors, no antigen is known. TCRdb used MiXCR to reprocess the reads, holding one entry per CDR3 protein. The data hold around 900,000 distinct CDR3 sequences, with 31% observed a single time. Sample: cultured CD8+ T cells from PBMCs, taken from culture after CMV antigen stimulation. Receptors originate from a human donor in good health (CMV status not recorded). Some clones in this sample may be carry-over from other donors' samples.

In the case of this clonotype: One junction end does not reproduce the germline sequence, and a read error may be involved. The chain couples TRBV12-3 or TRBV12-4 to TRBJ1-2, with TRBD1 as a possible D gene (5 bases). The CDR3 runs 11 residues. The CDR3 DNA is TGTGCCAGCAGTTTAGAACAGGCTTTCGCCTTC. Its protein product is CASSLEQAFAF.

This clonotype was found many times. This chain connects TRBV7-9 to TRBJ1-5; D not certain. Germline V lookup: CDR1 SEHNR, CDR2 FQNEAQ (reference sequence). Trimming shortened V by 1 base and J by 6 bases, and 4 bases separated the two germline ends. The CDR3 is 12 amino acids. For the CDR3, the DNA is TGTGCCAGCAGCTTAGGGATTCAGCCCCAGCATTTT. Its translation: CASSLGIQPQHF.

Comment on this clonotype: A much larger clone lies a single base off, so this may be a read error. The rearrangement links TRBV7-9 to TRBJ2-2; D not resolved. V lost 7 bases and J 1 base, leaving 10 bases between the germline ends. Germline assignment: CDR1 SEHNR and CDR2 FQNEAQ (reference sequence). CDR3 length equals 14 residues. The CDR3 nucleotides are TGTGCCAGCAACCCGGTCGGGAACACCGGGGAGCTGTTTTTT. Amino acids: CASNPVGNTGELFF.

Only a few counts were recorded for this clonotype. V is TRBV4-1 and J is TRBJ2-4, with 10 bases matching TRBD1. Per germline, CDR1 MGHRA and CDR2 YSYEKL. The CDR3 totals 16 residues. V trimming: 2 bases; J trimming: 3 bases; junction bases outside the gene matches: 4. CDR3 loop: CASSQPRTGGKNIQYF. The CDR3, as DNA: TGCGCCAGCAGCCAACCCCGGACAGGGGGCAAAAACATTCAGTACTTC.

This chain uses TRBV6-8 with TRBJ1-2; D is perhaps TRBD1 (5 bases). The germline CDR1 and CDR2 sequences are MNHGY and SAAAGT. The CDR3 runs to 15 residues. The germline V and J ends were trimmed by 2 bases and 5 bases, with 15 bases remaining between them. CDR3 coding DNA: TGTGCCAGCAGTTACCTGTCGGGAGGGACTTATGGCTACACCTTC. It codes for CASSYLSGGTYGYTF.

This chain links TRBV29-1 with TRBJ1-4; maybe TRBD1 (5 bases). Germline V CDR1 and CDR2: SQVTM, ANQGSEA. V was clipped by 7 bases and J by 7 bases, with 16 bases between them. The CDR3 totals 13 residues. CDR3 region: CSARGGEVEKLFF. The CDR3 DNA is TGCAGCGCCCGCGGGGGGGAGGTTGAAAAACTGTTTTTT.

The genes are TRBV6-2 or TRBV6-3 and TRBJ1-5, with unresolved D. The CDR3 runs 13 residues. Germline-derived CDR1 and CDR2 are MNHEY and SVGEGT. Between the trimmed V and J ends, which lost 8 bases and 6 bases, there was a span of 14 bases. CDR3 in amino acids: CASHEANGQPQHF. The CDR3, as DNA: TGTGCCAGCCACGAGGCGAACGGTCAGCCCCAGCATTTT.

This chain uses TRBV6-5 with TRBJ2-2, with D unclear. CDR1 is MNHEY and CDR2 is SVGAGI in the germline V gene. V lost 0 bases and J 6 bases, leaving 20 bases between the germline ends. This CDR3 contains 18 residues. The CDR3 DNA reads TGTGCCAGCAGTTACTCTGGGCTTTCACCCCGTTTCGCCGGGGAGCTGTTTTTT. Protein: CASSYSGLSPRFAGELFF.

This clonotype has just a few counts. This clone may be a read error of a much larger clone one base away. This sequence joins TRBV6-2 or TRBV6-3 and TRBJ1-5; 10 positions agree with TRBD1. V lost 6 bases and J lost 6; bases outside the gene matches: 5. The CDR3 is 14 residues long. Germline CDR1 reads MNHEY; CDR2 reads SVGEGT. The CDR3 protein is CASSPGTGAQPQHF. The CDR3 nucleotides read TGTGCCAGCAGCCCCGGGACAGGGGCTCAGCCCCAGCATTTT.

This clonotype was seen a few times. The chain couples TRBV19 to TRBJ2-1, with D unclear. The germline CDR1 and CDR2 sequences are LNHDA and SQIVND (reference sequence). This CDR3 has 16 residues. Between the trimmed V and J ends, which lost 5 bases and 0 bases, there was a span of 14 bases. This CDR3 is CASSSRPAGSYNEQFF. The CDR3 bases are TGTGCCAGTAGTTCCCGGCCGGCAGGCTCCTACAATGAGCAGTTCTTC.

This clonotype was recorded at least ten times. DNA of the CDR3: TGTGCCAGCAGCGCACCCGGGACAGGGAACTATGGCTACACCTTC. Protein product: CASSAPGTGNYGYTF. The chain joins TRBV7-2 to TRBJ1-2; 9 bases align to TRBD1. J lost 2 bases, V lost 5 bases, and 6 bases had no gene match. Germline CDR1 and CDR2: SGHTA and FQGNSA. There are 15 residues in the CDR3.

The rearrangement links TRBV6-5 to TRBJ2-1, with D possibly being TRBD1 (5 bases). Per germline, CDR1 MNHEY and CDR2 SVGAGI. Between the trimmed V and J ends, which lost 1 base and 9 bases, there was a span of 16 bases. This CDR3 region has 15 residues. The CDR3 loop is CASSYFLGLELEQFF. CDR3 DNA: TGTGCCAGCAGTTACTTCCTGGGGCTCGAACTTGAGCAGTTCTTC.

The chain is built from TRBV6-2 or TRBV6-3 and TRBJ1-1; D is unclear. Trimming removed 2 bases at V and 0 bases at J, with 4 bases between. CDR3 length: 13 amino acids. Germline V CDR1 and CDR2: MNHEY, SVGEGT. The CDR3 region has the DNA TGTGCCAGCAGTTACATGGTGAACACTGAAGCTTTCTTT. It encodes CASSYMVNTEAFF.

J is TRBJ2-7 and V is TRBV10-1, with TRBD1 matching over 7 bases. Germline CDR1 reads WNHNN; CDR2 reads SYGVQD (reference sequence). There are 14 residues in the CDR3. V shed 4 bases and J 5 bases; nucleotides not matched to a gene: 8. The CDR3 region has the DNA TGCGCCAGCAGTGTAGGGATTGGGACAGACGAGCAGTACTTC. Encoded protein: CASSVGIGTDEQYF.

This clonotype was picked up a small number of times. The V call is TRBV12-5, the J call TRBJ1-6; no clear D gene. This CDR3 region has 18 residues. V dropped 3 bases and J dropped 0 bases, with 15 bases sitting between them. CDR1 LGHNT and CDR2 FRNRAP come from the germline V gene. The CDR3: CASGFKTDSSSYNSPLHF. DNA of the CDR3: TGTGCTAGTGGTTTTAAGACGGATAGCAGCTCCTATAATTCACCCCTCCACTTT.

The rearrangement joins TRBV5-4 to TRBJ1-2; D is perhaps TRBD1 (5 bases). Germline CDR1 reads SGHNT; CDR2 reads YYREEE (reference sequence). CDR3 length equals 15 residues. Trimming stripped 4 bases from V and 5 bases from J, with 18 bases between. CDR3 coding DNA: TGTGCCAGCAGCCGGCGGTTAGACAGTAAATATGGCTACACCTTC. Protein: CASSRRLDSKYGYTF.

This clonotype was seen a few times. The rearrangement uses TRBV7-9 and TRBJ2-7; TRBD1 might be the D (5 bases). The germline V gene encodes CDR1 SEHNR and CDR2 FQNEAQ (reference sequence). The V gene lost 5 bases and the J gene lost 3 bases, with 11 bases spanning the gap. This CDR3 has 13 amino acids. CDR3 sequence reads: CASSDRTYYEQYF. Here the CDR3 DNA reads TGTGCCAGCAGCGATCGGACATACTACGAGCAGTACTTC.

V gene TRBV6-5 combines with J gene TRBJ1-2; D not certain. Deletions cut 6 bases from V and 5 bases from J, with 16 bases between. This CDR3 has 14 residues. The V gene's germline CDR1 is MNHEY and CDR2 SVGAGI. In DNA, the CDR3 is TGTGCCAGCAGCTACCAGGACGGAATATATGGCTACACCTTC. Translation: CASSYQDGIYGYTF.

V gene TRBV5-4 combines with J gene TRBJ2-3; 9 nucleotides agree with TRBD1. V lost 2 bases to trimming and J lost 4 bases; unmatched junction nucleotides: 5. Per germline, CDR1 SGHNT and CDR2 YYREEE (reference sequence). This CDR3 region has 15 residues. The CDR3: CASSFKQGAADTQYF. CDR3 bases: TGTGCCAGCAGCTTTAAACAGGGGGCGGCAGATACGCAGTATTTT. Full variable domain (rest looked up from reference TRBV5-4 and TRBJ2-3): ETGVTQSPTHLIKTRGQQVTLRCSSQSGHNTVSWYQQALGQGPQFIFQYYREEENGRGNFPPRFSGLQFPNYSSELNVNALELDDSALYLCASSFKQGAADTQYFGPGTRLTVL.

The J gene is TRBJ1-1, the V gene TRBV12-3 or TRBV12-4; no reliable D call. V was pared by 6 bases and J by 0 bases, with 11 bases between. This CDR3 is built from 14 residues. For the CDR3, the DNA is TGTGCCAGCAGCTCCTACAGAGTGAACACTGAAGCTTTCTTT. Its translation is CASSSYRVNTEAFF.

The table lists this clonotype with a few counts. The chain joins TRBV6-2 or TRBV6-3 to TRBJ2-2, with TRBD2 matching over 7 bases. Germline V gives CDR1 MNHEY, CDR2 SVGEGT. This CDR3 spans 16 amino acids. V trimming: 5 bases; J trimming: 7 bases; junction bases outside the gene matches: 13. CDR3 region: CASSNGGGDTLGELFF. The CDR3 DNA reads TGTGCCAGCAGTAACGGCGGGGGTGATACACTCGGGGAGCTGTTTTTT.

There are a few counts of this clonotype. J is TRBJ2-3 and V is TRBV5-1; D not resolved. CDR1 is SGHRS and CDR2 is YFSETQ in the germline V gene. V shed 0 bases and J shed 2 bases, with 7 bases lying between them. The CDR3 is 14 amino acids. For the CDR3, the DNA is TGCGCCAGCAGCTTGGAGGTATCCACAGATACGCAGTATTTT. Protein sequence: CASSLEVSTDTQYF.

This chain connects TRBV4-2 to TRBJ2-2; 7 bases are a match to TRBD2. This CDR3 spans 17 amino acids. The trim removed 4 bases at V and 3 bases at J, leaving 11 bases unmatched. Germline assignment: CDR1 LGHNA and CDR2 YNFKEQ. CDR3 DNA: TGTGCCAGCAGCCTGGCAGTCGGGGGGTTTGACACCGGGGAGCTGTTTTTT. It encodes CASSLAVGGFDTGELFF.

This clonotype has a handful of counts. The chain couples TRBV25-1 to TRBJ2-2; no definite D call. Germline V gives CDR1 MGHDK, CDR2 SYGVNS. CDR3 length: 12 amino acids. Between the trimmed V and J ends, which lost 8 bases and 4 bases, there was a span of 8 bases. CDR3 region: CASEDPTGELFF. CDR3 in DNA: TGTGCCAGCGAGGATCCCACCGGGGAGCTGTTTTTT.

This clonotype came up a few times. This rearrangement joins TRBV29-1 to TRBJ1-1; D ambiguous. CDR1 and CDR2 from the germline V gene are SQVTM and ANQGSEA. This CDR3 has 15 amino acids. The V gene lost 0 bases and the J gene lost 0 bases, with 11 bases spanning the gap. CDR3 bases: TGCAGCGTTGAAGATCGAAACGGGATGAACACTGAAGCTTTCTTT. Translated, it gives CSVEDRNGMNTEAFF.

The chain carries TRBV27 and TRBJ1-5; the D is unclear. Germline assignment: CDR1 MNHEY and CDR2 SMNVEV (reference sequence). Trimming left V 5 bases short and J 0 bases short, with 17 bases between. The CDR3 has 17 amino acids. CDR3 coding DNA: TGTGCCAGCAGTCTTCGGGGAGGGCCTTATAGCAATCAGCCCCAGCATTTT. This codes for CASSLRGGPYSNQPQHF.

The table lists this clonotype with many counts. The CDR3 DNA reads as TGTGCCAGCAGCTCGGATCCCCTACCAGATACGCAGTATTTT. Protein product: CASSSDPLPDTQYF. J is TRBJ2-3 and V is TRBV7-2; the D is unclear. V gave up 4 bases and J gave up 4 bases, with 12 bases separating them. The CDR3 runs to 14 residues. Germline-derived CDR1 and CDR2 are SGHTA and FQGNSA.

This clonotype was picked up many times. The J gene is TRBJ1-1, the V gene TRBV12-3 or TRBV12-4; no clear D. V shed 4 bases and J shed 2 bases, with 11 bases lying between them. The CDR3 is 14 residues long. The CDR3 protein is CASSYEASNTEAFF. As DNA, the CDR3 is TGTGCCAGCAGTTATGAAGCCAGCAACACTGAAGCTTTCTTT.

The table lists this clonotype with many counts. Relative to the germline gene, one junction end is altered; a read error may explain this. CDR3 loop: CASSSNPGGQGGNQPQHF. DNA of the CDR3: TGTGCTAGCAGCTCCAACCCCGGGGGGCAGGGAGGCAATCAGCCCCAGCATTTT. The genes are TRBV7-7 and TRBJ1-5, with D perhaps matching TRBD1 (6 bases). CDR3 length: 18 residues. The germline V gene encodes CDR1 SSHAT and CDR2 FNYEAQ (reference sequence). The whole variable domain, remainder taken from reference TRBV7-7 and TRBJ1-5, is GAGVSQSPRYKVTKRGQDVTLRCDPISSHATLYWYQQALGQGPEFLTYFNYEAQPDKSGLPSDRFSAERPEGSISTLTIQRTEQRDSAMYRCASSSNPGGQGGNQPQHFGDGTRLSIL.

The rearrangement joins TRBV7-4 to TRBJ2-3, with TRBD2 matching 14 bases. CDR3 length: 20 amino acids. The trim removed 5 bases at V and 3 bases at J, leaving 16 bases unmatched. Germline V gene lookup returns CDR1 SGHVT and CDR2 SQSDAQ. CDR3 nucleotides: TGTGCCAGCAGCGGCCTCGGGACTAGCGGGGGCCGTGACCCAACAGATACGCAGTATTTT. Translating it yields CASSGLGTSGGRDPTDTQYF.

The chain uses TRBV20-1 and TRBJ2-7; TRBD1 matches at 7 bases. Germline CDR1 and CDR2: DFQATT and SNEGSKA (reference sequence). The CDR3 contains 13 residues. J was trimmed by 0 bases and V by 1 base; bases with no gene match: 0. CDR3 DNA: TGCAGTGCTAGAGGACAGGGCTCCTACGAGCAGTACGTC. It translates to CSARGQGSYEQYV.

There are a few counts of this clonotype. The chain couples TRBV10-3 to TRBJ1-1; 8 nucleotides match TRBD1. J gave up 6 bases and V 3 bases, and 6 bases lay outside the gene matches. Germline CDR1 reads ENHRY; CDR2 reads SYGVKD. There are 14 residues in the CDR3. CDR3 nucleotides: TGTGCCATCAGTGATTCCGGACAGGGACCTGAAGCTTTCTTT. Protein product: CAISDSGQGPEAFF.